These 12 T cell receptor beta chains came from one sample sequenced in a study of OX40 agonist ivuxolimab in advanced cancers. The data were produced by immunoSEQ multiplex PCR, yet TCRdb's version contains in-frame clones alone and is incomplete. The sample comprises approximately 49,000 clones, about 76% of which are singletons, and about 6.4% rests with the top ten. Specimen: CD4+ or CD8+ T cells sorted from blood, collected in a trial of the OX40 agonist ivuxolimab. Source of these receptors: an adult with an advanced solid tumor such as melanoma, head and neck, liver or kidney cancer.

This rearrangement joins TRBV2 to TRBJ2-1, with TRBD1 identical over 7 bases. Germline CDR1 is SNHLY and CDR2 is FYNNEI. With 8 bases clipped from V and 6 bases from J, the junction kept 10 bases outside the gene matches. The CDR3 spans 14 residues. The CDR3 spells CASGDYRDSNEQFF. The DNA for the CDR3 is TGTGCCAGCGGGGATTACCGGGACAGCAATGAGCAGTTCTTC.

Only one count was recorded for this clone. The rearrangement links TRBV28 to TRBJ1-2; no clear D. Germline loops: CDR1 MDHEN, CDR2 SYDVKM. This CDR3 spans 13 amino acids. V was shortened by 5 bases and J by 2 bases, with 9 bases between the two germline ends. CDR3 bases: TGTGCCAGCAGTCCGTCACTGAACTATGGCTACACCTTC. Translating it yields CASSPSLNYGYTF.

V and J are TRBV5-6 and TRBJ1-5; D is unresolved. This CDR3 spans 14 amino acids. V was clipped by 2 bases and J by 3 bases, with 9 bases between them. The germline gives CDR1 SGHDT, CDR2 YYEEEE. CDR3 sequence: CASSLGQNNQPQHF. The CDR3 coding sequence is TGTGCCAGCAGCTTAGGCCAGAACAATCAGCCCCAGCATTTT. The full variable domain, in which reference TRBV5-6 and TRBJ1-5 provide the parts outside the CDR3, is DAGVTQSPTHLIKTRGQQVTLRCSPKSGHDTVSWYQQALGQGPQFIFQYYEEEERQRGNFPDRFSGHQFPNYSSELNVNALLLGDSALYLCASSLGQNNQPQHFGDGTRLSIL.

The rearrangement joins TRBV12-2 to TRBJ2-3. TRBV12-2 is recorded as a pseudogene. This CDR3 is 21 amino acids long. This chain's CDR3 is CASRFRSSGPVINGCTDTQYF. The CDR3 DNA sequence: TGTGCAAGTCGCTTCAGGTCTTCGGGACCCGTAATTAATGGCTGCACAGATACGCAGTATTTT.

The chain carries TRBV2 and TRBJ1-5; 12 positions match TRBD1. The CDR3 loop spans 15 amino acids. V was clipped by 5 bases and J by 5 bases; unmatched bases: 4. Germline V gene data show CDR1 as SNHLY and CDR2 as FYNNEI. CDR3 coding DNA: TGTGCCAGCAGTTCCGGGACAGGGGGCGATCAGCCCCAGCATTTT. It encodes CASSSGTGGDQPQHF.

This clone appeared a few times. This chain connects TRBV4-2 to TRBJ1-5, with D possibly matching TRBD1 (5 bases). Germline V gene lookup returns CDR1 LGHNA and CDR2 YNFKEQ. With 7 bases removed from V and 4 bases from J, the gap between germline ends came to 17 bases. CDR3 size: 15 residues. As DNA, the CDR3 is TGTGCCAGCAACCCTAGAGGGGATTTAAATCAGCCCCAGCATTTT. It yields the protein CASNPRGDLNQPQHF.

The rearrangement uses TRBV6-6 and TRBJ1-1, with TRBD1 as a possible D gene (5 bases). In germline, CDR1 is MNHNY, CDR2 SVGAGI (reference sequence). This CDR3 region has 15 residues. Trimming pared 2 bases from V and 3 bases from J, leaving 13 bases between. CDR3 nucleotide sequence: TGTGCCAGCAGTTACATGTGGGGGTTGGACACTGAAGCTTTCTTT. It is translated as CASSYMWGLDTEAFF.

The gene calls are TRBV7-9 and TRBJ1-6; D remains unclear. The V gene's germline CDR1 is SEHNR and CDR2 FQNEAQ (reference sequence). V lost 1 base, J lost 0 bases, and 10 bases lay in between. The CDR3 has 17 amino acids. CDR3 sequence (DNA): TGTGCCAGCAGCTTAGAGTCAGATAGCTCCTATAATTCACCCCTCCACTTT. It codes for CASSLESDSSYNSPLHF. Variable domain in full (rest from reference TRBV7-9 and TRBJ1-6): DTGVSQNPRHKITKRGQNVTFRCDPISEHNRLYWYRQTLGQGPEFLTYFQNEAQLEKSRLLSDRFSAERPKGSFSTLEIQRTEQGDSAMYLCASSLESDSSYNSPLHFGNGTRLTVT.

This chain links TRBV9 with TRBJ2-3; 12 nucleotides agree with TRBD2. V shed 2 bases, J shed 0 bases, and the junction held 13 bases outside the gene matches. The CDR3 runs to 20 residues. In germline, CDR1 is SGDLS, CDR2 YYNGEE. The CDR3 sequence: CASSVRLAGDRPSSTDTQYF. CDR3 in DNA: TGTGCCAGCAGCGTGAGACTAGCGGGAGACCGCCCGTCTAGCACAGATACGCAGTATTTT.

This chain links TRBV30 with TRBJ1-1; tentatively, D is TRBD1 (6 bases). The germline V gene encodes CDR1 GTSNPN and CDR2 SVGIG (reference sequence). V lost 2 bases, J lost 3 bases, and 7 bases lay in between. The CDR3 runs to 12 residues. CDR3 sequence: CAWSPGDTEAFF. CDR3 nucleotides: TGTGCCTGGAGTCCAGGGGACACTGAAGCTTTCTTT.

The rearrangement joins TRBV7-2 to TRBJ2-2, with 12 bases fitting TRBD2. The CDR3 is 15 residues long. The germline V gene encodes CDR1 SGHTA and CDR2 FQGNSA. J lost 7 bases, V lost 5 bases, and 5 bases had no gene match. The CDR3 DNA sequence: TGTGCCAGCAGCACCTGGACTAGCGGGGACGGGGAGCTGTTTTTT. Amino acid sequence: CASSTWTSGDGELFF. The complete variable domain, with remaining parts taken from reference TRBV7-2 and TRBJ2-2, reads GAGVSQSPSNKVTEKGKDVELRCDPISGHTALYWYRQSLGQGLEFLIYFQGNSAPDKSGLPSDRFSAERTGGSVSTLTIQRTQQEDSAVYLCASSTWTSGDGELFFGEGSRLTVL.

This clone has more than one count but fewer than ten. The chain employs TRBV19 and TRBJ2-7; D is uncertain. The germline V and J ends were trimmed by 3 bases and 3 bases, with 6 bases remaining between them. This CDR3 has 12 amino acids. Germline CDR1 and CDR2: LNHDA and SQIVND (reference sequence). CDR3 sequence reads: CASSIGIYEQYF. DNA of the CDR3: TGTGCCAGTAGTATCGGTATCTACGAGCAGTACTTC. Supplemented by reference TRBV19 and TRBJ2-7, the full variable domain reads DGGITQSPKYLFRKEGQNVTLSCEQNLNHDAMYWYRQDPGQGLRLIYYSQIVNDFQKGDIAEGYSVSREKKESFPLTVTSAQKNPTAFYLCASSIGIYEQYFGPGTRLTVT.